This T cell receptor (beta chain) was captured by sequencing in a study of a mutant IDH1 vaccine in newly diagnosed glioma (dated by TCRdb to 2020 to 2023). Describing the broader study: Of the 25 to 35 patients who were treated, approximately 62% were male and about 40% were female, and the mean age was roughly 40 years. Peripheral blood samples were drawn at six visits, namely V03 (baseline), V05, V07, V10, V12 and V13. For exploratory analyses, approximately 23 treated patients had longitudinal TCRB deep sequencing done wherever samples were available. Before enrollment, most patients had been given radiochemotherapy with temozolomide as standard therapy, while the rest had received either radiotherapy alone or temozolomide alone. What the work shows at the level of the full study, not this receptor alone: Pseudoprogression appeared unrelated to alterations in the top peripheral T cell clonotypes detected by TCRB sequencing. Availability determined which PBMC samples were chosen for TCRB deep sequencing. Immune responses induced by the vaccine were seen in approximately 92% of patients across multiple MHC alleles. The authors stated that sample limitations prevented analyses of patient blood samples from being reproduced.

The library was made by the immunoSEQ multiplex PCR assay. The hsTCRB Kit was used according to the manufacturer's protocol to amplify rearranged TCR beta chain sequences. An Illumina MiSeq was used to sequence the TCRB libraries. Under the source paper's analysis protocol: The proprietary platform of the kit vendor was used for demultiplexing, trimming and gene mapping. Imported from immuneACCESS, the table was reduced by TCRdb to in-frame sequences with V and J called. These copies leave out some clones; in studies compared against another copy, an unresolved V gene accounts for under half, and the cause of the remainder is not known. D and trimming were read from the DNA, whereas the V and J calls and clone size are those reported in that table. The sample table records about 66,000 clones; 80% to 90% of these occur just once. The leading ten clones occupy around 3% of the sample. The sample holds a few counts of this clone. Its target antigen remains unknown. Base qualities were left out, and no much larger clone turns up one base away.

According to the study, the label for this sample's time point signals: baseline, week 1 (first vaccination visit). The treatment or condition label corresponds to: pre-vaccination baseline after standard-of-care therapy. The donors had newly diagnosed IDH1-mutant astrocytomas of WHO grade 3 or 4 that showed loss of nuclear ATRX. The samples were drawn from NOA16, a multicentre, single-arm, open-label phase I trial in Germany that tested a mutant IDH1 peptide vaccine in humans for the first time. For immunogenicity testing, the blood drawn at visit V03 was used as the baseline sample. The DNeasy Blood and Tissue Kit was used to extract genomic DNA from EDTA blood for TCRB sequencing. The CDR3 starts with the cysteine, ends with the phenylalanine, and has 13 residues. The only DNA kept is the CDR3, 39 bases in frame from the first base. V gives up 9 bases and J gives up 0 bases, and the segment between their germline ends measures 9 bases. Sequences MGHRA (CDR1) and YSYEKL (CDR2) are obtained from the germline V gene.

The sample in question was PBMCs, obtained from a glioma patient treated with radiotherapy, temozolomide or both. The clonotype originates from a man between 25 and 39 years old with glioma. The chain is made from TRBV4-1 and TRBJ1-5; no D gene can be assigned with confidence. The CDR3 amino acid sequence is: CASALDSNQPQHF. Read as DNA, the sequence is TGCGCCAGTGCATTGGATAGCAATCAGCCCCAGCATTTT.